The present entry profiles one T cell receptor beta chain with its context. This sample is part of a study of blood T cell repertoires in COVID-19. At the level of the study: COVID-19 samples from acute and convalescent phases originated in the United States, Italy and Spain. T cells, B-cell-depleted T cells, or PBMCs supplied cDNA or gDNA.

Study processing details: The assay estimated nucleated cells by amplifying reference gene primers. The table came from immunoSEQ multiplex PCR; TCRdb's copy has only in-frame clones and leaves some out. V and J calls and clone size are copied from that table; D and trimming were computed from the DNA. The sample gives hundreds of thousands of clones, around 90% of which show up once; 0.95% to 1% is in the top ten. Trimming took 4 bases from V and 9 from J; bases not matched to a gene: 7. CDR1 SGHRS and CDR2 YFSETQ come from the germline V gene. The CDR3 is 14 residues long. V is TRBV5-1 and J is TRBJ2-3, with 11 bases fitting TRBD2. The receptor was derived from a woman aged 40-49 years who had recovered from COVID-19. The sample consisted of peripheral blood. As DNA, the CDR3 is TGCGCCAGCAGCCCCGGGACTAGCGGTGGGACGCAGTATTTT. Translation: CASSPGTSGGTQYF.